The rows below give T cell receptor beta chains drawn from one sample of a study of blood T cell repertoires in COVID-19. Clones were read by immunoSEQ multiplex PCR, and TCRdb kept only the in-frame ones, dropping some. The sample contains 80,000 or so clones, 90% of which appear only once. The sample comprised peripheral blood. Receptor source: a woman aged 45-65 years in a cohort sampled during active COVID-19. Both conserved end residues are part of each CDR3. D genes are given only for firm matches. Size is omitted from some rows. Given values are once, few, many or a class for expanded clones.

>TRBJ1-2|TRBV5-1|TRBD1|few
TGCGCCAGCAGCTCCCGCGGACAGGTTGATGGCTACACCTTC
CASSSRGQVDGYTF
>TRBJ2-5|TRBV2|NA|once
TGTGCCAGCAGTGAATCCACGGACAGACAAGAGACCCAGTACTTC
CASSESTDRQETQYF
>TRBJ2-3|TRBV5-4|NA|NA
TGTGCCAGCAGCTTGGGGCATAGCACAGATACGCAGTATTTT
CASSLGHSTDTQYF
>TRBJ1-2|TRBV28|NA|NA
TGTGCCAGCACCCTGACAGGTCCCTATGGCTACACCTTC
CASTLTGPYGYTF
>TRBJ2-2|TRBV5-1|NA|NA
TGCGCCAGCACCGCCCTCTGGGGAGGACAGAACACCGGGGAGCTGTTTTTT
CASTALWGGQNTGELFF
>TRBJ1-1|TRBV4-1|NA|NA
TGCGCCAGCACCCCAAACGGGGGGTCTTACACTGAAGCTTTCTTT
CASTPNGGSYTEAFF
>TRBJ1-4|TRBV6-5|TRBD1|NA
TGTGCCACCGCGGACAGGGAAGGGGAAAAACTGTTTTTT
CATADREGEKLFF
>TRBJ2-3|TRBV7-3|TRBD1|NA
TGTGCCAGCAGCCCTCGGACAGGCCCCACAGATACGCAGTATTTT
CASSPRTGPTDTQYF
>TRBJ1-5|TRBV27|NA|few
TGTGCCAGCAGTGTTTCCGGGACTTATAGCAATCAGCCCCAGCATTTT
CASSVSGTYSNQPQHF
>TRBJ1-4|TRBV10-2|TRBD1|NA
TGCGCCAGCAGTGGCGACAGGGGAGGTGAAAAACTGTTTTTT
CASSGDRGGEKLFF
>TRBJ1-2|TRBV4-1|TRBD1|once
TGCGCCAGCAGCCAAGGGGGACAGCCCGCCTATGGCTACACCTTC
CASSQGGQPAYGYTF
>TRBJ2-1|TRBV7-2|TRBD1|NA
TGTGCCAGCAGCTCCGGACAGGGTAATGAGCAGTTCTTC
CASSSGQGNEQFF
>TRBJ2-5|TRBV19|NA|once
TGTGCCAGCAATGGCAGGCCTAAGGAGACCCAGTACTTC
CASNGRPKETQYF
>TRBJ1-2|TRBV27|NA|NA
TGTGCCAGCAGTTTACCAGGGGCAGGTGGCTACACCTTC
CASSLPGAGGYTF
>TRBJ2-1|TRBV7-2|NA|NA
TGTGCCAGCAGCTTATTTGCGGGACGACAGGGTCCTAATGAGCAGTTCTTC
CASSLFAGRQGPNEQFF
>TRBJ2-7|TRBV18|NA|NA
TGTGCCAGCTCACCACCGGGCAGCTACGAGCAGTACTTC
CASSPPGSYEQYF
>TRBJ1-5|TRBV11-2|NA|NA
TGTGCCAGCAGCTATGCGAGCAATCAGCCCCAGCATTTT
CASSYASNQPQHF
>TRBJ2-3|TRBV12-2|NA|NA
TGTGCAAGTCGCTTCCCCCTTAAAGCGGGAGTCACAGATACGCAGTATTTT
CASRFPLKAGVTDTQYF
>TRBJ2-1|TRBV15|NA|NA
TGTGCCACCAGCAACACAGGGCTGGGCTCCTACAATGAGCAGTTCTTC
CATSNTGLGSYNEQFF
>TRBJ1-2|TRBV27|TRBD1|NA
TGTGCCAGCAGTCTTTGGACAGGAGAGGGCTACACCTTC
CASSLWTGEGYTF